The 17 T cell receptor beta chains below all came from one sample that was sequenced in a study of vaccination effects on CD4 cells after COVID-19. The culture ran for about 10 days, and then CD4+ T cells were isolated. Each participant was given two doses of one vaccine (BNT162b2 or mRNA-1273). Their antigens remain unidentified. Assay: immunoSEQ multiplex PCR; the TCRdb copy retains only in-frame clones and omits some. The sample shows fewer than 10,000 clones, around 74% of them seen only once. The sequenced sample was CD4+ T cells from PBMCs cultured without peptide, obtained after COVID-19 vaccination. The receptors stem from a human donor who received a COVID-19 vaccine.

This clone came up once. This rearrangement joins TRBV25-1 to TRBJ1-2; maybe TRBD1 (6 bases). V lost 3 bases, J lost 2 bases, and 13 bases lay in between. Germline V gives CDR1 MGHDK, CDR2 SYGVNS. CDR3 length equals 15 residues. DNA for the CDR3: TGTGCCAGCAGTGACACTACAGGACAGAACTATGGCTACACCTTC. Translated, it gives CASSDTTGQNYGYTF.

The rearrangement uses TRBV29-1 and TRBJ2-7, with 8 bases aligning to TRBD1. The CDR3 is 13 amino acids. V was clipped by 4 bases and J by 3 bases; unmatched bases: 5. CDR1 and CDR2 (germline): SQVTM, ANQGSEA. The CDR3 protein is CSVVGQGNYEQYF. The CDR3, as DNA: TGCAGCGTTGTAGGACAGGGAAACTACGAGCAGTACTTC.

This clone was seen just once. V and J are TRBV2 and TRBJ2-7; unclear D gene. The CDR3 loop spans 11 amino acids. Germline V gene sequence: CDR1 SNHLY, CDR2 FYNNEI. V was trimmed by 6 bases and J by 7 bases, leaving 10 bases between them. The CDR3 coding sequence is TGTGCCAGCAGCCAAAGAAGAGAGCAGTACTTC. Translation gives CASSQRREQYF.

This clone has more than one count but fewer than ten. The chain couples TRBV3-1 (or the pseudogene TRBV3-2) to TRBJ1-2; 7 bases map to TRBD1. V gave up 5 bases and J gave up 4 bases; unmatched junction bases: 7. The CDR3 has 14 residues. Germline CDR1 is LGHDT and CDR2 is YNNKEL (reference sequence). The CDR3 loop reads CASSRGQAPYGYTF. CDR3 DNA: TGTGCCAGCAGCAGAGGACAGGCTCCCTATGGCTACACCTTC.

In nucleotides, the CDR3 is TGTGCCAGCAGCCCCGGGGGAGCTAACTATGGCTACACCTTC. The encoded protein is CASSPGGANYGYTF. The chain links TRBV28 to TRBJ1-2; a possible D gene is TRBD1 (5 bases). Germline lookup yields CDR1 MDHEN and CDR2 SYDVKM. This CDR3 is built from 14 residues. The V end lost 6 bases, the J end lost 0 bases, and 11 bases lay between the germline ends.

The chain couples TRBV11-2 to TRBJ2-4, with 9 bases fitting TRBD2. After removal of 1 base from V and 9 bases from J, the junction contained 16 bases not matched to a gene. The CDR3 is 18 residues long. The germline gives CDR1 SGHAT, CDR2 FQNNGV. The CDR3 region has the DNA TGTGCCAGCAGCTTAGCAGTTTGGCTAGCGGGGACCAGGGGCATTCAGTACTTC. Its translation: CASSLAVWLAGTRGIQYF.

This sequence joins TRBV28 and TRBJ1-2, with 7 bases matching TRBD1. Germline CDR1 and CDR2: MDHEN and SYDVKM. The CDR3 covers 14 residues. V lost 10 bases, J lost 6 bases, and 14 bases stayed unmatched. CDR3 bases: TGTGCCATCCTAGAGGGACAGTTGGGGGATGGCTACACCTTC. The encoded protein is CAILEGQLGDGYTF.

V and J are TRBV19 and TRBJ2-3; TRBD2 matches 8 bases. The V segment lost 5 bases and the J segment 0 bases; nucleotides outside the gene matches: 4. This CDR3 is built from 15 residues. Germline values: CDR1 LNHDA, CDR2 SQIVND (reference sequence). The CDR3 coding sequence is TGTGCCAGTAGTCAAGCGGGGGCTAGCACAGATACGCAGTATTTT. Translation: CASSQAGASTDTQYF.

The chain employs TRBV7-2 and TRBJ2-3, with TRBD2 as a possible D gene (6 bases). This CDR3 is 17 amino acids long. V lost 0 bases and J lost 3, with 16 bases in between. Germline CDR1 is SGHTA and CDR2 is FQGNSA. This CDR3 is CASSLAPASVVTDTQYF. In nucleotides, the CDR3 is TGTGCCAGCAGCTTAGCGCCGGCTAGCGTAGTAACAGATACGCAGTATTTT.

The J gene is TRBJ1-2, the V gene TRBV11-2; D is ambiguous. Germline V gives CDR1 SGHAT, CDR2 FQNNGV. V gave up 0 bases and J gave up 5 bases, with 13 bases separating them. This CDR3 spans 15 amino acids. The CDR3 reads CASSLDSGIRYGYTF. The CDR3 nucleotides read TGTGCCAGCAGCTTAGATTCGGGGATACGGTATGGCTACACCTTC.

This clone was recorded only once. The chain couples TRBV15 to TRBJ2-3; 8 nucleotides align to TRBD1. This CDR3 is built from 18 residues. Germline V CDR1 and CDR2: LNHNV, YYDKDF (reference sequence). V shed 1 base, J shed 0 bases, and the junction held 9 bases outside the gene matches. CDR3 sequence: CATSRALGTGSSTDTQYF. The CDR3 coding sequence is TGTGCCACCAGCAGAGCGCTCGGGACAGGCTCTAGCACAGATACGCAGTATTTT.

This clone was observed a single time. The rearrangement uses TRBV7-9 and TRBJ2-2, with 11 bases aligning to TRBD2. CDR1 is SEHNR and CDR2 is FQNEAQ in the germline V gene (reference sequence). CDR3 length equals 14 residues. V trimming: 3 bases; J trimming: 7 bases; junction bases outside the gene matches: 1. In nucleotides, the CDR3 is TGTGCCAGCAGCTTTGGACTAGCGGGCGGGGAGCTGTTTTTT. Translating gives CASSFGLAGGELFF.

This clone showed up just a few times. The chain joins TRBV2 to TRBJ1-2; 10 bases map to TRBD1. Germline lookup yields CDR1 SNHLY and CDR2 FYNNEI. V lost 4 bases to trimming and J lost 6 bases; unmatched junction nucleotides: 5. The CDR3 is made up of 14 amino acids. For the CDR3, the DNA is TGTGCCAGCAGTGTATACGGGACAGGGGATGGCTACACCTTC. It translates to CASSVYGTGDGYTF.

This clone has more than one count but fewer than ten. The rearrangement uses TRBV4-2 and TRBJ1-3, with a possible D match to TRBD1 (6 bases). CDR3 length: 16 residues. Germline V gene sequence: CDR1 LGHNA, CDR2 YNFKEQ. Between the trimmed V and J ends, which lost 0 bases and 0 bases, there was a span of 9 bases. CDR3 loop: CASSQEQGISGNTIYF. The CDR3 DNA is TGTGCCAGCAGCCAAGAACAGGGTATCTCTGGAAACACCATATATTTT.

This clone was recorded only once. Here the CDR3 reads CASSPKRGTGVRETQYF. The CDR3 bases are TGTGCCAGCAGCCCGAAGCGGGGGACAGGGGTGCGAGAGACCCAGTACTTC. The chain uses TRBV7-8 and TRBJ2-5; TRBD1 aligns across 10 bases. The CDR3 spans 17 residues. CDR1 is SGHVS and CDR2 is FQNEAQ in the germline V gene. V lost 5 bases, J lost 4 bases, and 13 bases stayed unmatched.

This chain joins TRBV4-3 and TRBJ1-2; 11 bases agree with TRBD1. CDR3 length: 16 amino acids. V was pared by 0 bases and J by 6 bases, with 6 bases of the junction left unmatched. The germline V gene encodes CDR1 LGHNA and CDR2 YSLEER. CDR3 nucleotide sequence: TGCGCCAGCAGCCAAGATCTAGGACAGGGGGCTGATGGCTACACCTTC. It specifies CASSQDLGQGADGYTF.

This clone has a handful of counts. The chain uses TRBV5-1 and TRBJ2-7; 7 bases map to TRBD2. The CDR3 spans 13 residues. Per the germline V gene, CDR1 is SGHRS and CDR2 is YFSETQ. With 3 bases clipped from V and 3 bases from J, the junction kept 3 bases outside the gene matches. The CDR3 sequence: CASSSSGGYEQYF. As DNA, the CDR3 is TGCGCCAGCAGCTCCTCGGGGGGCTACGAGCAGTACTTC.